Given below is one TCR beta chain in context. The data were obtained in a study of blood T cell repertoires in COVID-19. Overall study: The United States, Italy and Spain provided the acute and convalescent COVID-19 samples.

TCRdb's table, derived via immunoSEQ multiplex PCR, lists solely in-frame clones and lacks some. The sample includes some 270,000 clones, around 86% seen only once; the top ten take 1.5% to 2%. The CDR3 is made up of 19 amino acids. Germline CDR1 is SGDLS and CDR2 is YYNGEE. The V segment lost 4 bases and the J segment 1 base; nucleotides outside the gene matches: 16. The sample taken for sequencing was PBMCs or T cells enriched from blood (not recorded which). The sequence was obtained from a woman aged 40-49 years who had recovered from COVID-19. J is TRBJ2-3 and V is TRBV9; 9 nucleotides line up with TRBD2. In nucleotides, the CDR3 is TGTGCCAGCAGCCCCAGGGGAGCGGGGGGAACCGTTGGCACAGATACGCAGTATTTT. This gives the protein CASSPRGAGGTVGTDTQYF.